This T cell receptor (beta chain) came from a study of blood T cell repertoires in COVID-19. Study-level information: From the United States, Italy and Spain came samples of acute and convalescent COVID-19. From T cells, B-cell-depleted T cells, or PBMCs came the material, which was cDNA or gDNA.

Original methodology: Researchers report that nucleated cell counts were estimated from reference gene primer amplification. Only in-frame clones appear in the TCRdb table, and some are missing; sequencing was by immunoSEQ multiplex PCR. Clonal size and the V and J genes are those of that table, whereas D and trimming came from the DNA. The sample lists tens of thousands of clones, about 70% occurring once. The CDR3 is 13 residues long. V lost 3 bases and J lost 7, with 13 bases in between. Germline CDR1 is DFQATT and CDR2 is SNEGSKA (reference sequence). This sequence originates from a woman aged 70-85 years with acute or convalescent COVID-19. The V gene is TRBV20-1, the J gene TRBJ1-5, with D hard to call. The sample comprised peripheral blood. CDR3 coding DNA: TGCAGTGCTAGTGCATCAGGATTACAGCCCCAGCATTTT. It is translated as CSASASGLQPQHF.